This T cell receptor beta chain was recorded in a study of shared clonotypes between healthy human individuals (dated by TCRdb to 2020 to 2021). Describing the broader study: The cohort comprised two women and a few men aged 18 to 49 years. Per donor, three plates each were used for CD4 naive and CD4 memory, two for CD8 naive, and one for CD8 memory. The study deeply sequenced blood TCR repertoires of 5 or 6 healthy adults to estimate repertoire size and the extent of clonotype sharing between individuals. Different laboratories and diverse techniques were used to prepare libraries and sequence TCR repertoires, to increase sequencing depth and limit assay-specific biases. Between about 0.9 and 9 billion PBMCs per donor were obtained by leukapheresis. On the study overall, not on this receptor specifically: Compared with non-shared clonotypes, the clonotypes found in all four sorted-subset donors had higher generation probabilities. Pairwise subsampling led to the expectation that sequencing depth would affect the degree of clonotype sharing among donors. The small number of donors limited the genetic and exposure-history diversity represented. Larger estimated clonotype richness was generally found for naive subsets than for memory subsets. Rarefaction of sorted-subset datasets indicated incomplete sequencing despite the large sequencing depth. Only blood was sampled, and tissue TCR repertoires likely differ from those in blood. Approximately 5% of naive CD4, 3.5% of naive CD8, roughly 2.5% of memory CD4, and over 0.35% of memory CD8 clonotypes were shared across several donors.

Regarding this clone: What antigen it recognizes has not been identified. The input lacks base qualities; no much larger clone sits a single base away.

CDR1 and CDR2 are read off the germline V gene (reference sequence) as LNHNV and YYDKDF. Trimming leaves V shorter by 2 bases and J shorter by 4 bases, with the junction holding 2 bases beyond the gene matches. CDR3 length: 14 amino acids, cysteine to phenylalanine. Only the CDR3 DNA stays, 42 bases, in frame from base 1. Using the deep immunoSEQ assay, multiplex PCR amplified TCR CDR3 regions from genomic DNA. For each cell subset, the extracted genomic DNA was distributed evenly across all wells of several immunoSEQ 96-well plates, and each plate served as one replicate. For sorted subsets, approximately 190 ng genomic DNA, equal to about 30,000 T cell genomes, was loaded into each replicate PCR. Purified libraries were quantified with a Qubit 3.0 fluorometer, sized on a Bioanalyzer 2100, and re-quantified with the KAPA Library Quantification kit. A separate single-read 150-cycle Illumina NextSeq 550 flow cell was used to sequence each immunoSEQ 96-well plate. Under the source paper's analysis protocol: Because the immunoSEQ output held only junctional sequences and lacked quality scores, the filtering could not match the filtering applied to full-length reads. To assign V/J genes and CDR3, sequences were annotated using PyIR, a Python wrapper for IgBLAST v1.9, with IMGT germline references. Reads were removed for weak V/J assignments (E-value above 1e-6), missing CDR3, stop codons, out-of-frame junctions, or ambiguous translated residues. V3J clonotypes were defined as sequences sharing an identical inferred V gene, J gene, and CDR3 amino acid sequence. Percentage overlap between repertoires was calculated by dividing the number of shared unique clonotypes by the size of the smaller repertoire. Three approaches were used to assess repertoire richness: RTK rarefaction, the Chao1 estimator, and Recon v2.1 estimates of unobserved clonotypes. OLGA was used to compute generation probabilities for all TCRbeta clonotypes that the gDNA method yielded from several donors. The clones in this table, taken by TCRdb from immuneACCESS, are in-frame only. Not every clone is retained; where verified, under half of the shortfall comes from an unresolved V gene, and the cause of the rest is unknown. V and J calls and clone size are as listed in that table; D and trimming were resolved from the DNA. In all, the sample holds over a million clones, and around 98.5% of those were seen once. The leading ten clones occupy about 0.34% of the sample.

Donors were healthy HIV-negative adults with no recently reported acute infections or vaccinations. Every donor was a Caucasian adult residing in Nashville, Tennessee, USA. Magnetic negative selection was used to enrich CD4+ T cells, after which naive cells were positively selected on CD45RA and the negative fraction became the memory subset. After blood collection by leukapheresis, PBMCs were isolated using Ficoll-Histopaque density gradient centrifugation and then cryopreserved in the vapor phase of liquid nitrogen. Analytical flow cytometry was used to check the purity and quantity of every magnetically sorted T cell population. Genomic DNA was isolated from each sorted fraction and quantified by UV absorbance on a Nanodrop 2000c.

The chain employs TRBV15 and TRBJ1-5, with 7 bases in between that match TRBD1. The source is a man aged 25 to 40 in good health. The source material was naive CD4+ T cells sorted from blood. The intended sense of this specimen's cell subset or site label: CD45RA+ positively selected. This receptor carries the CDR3 CATSRQGGNQPQHF. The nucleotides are TGTGCCACCAGCAGACAGGGGGGAAATCAGCCCCAGCATTTT.